This T cell receptor (beta chain) was found in a study of blood T cell repertoires in COVID-19. Overall study context: Acute and convalescent COVID-19 samples came from the United States, Italy and Spain.

TCRdb's copy holds only in-frame clones and misses some; the assay was immunoSEQ multiplex PCR. The sample comprises 250,000 to 350,000 clones, roughly 90% of which are singletons, and 2.5% to 3% rests with the top ten. The Seattle patients joined while their infection was active and were tracked longitudinally afterward. Trimming took off 1 base at V and 0 bases at J, with 9 bases between the two ends. CDR1 and CDR2 from the germline V gene are SEHNR and FQNEAQ (reference sequence). This CDR3 is 15 amino acids long. The chain couples TRBV7-9 to TRBJ1-1, with no clear D. This clonotype was sampled from a woman in her twenties or thirties with COVID-19, enrolled during active disease. The sample was peripheral blood. CDR3 sequence reads: CASSLVSGMNTEAFF. CDR3 bases: TGTGCCAGCAGCTTAGTGTCGGGTATGAACACTGAAGCTTTCTTT.